This T cell receptor (beta chain) was recorded in a study of blood T cell repertoires in COVID-19. Study-level background: Samples representing acute and convalescent COVID-19 were sourced from the United States, Italy and Spain. Nucleic acid was either cDNA or gDNA, and it came from T cells, B-cell-depleted T cells, or PBMCs.

This clone was found a few times. This CDR3 contains 15 residues. CDR1 is LNHDA and CDR2 is SQIVND in the germline V gene (reference sequence). V shed 5 bases and J shed 4 bases, with 15 bases lying between them. In the authors' workflow: Amplification from reference gene primers served as the basis for estimated nucleated cell counts. The protocol was immunoSEQ multiplex PCR, while the TCRdb copy is restricted to in-frame clones and leaves out a portion. V and J calls plus clone size are reproduced from that table; the DNA served to infer D and trimming. The sample holds around 60,000 clones; approximately 87% are singletons and the top ten take 3.9%.

This rearrangement joins TRBV19 to TRBJ1-3; D remains ambiguous. The TCR sequence derives from a human donor in a cohort sampled during active COVID-19. The sample comprised peripheral blood. The CDR3 is CASSRQVAAGNTIYF. The CDR3 DNA sequence: TGTGCCAGTAGTCGTCAGGTTGCCGCAGGAAACACCATATATTTT.